A selection of T cell receptor beta chains follows, all from one sample in a study of OX40 agonist ivuxolimab in advanced cancers. Sequencing used immunoSEQ multiplex PCR; TCRdb keeps in-frame clones, though not all of them. The top ten hold 0.95% to 1.4% of the sample, which has more than 100,000 clones, around nine tenths seen once. This specimen consisted of CD4+ or CD8+ T cells sorted from blood, obtained in a trial of the OX40 agonist ivuxolimab. All receptors derive from an adult with an advanced solid tumor such as melanoma, head and neck, liver or kidney cancer. CDR3s include the opening cysteine and the closing phenylalanine or tryptophan.

TRBV6-5,TRBJ2-7,CASSEAGRIGEQYF
TRBV19,TRBJ1-1,CASSIQLMNTEAFF
TRBV4-3,TRBJ1-1,CASSLGGGNTEAFF
TRBV6-1,TRBJ2-3,CASSPRSRGIDTQYF
TRBV28,TRBJ2-7,CASSLAGTGAREQYF
TRBV28,TRBJ1-2,CASWQNGAYGYTF
TRBV7-2,TRBJ2-2,CASSAGTLDTGELFF
TRBV5-6,TRBJ1-1,CASSLTVNTEAFF
TRBV7-2,TRBJ2-5,CASSLRGETQYF
TRBV9,TRBJ2-7,CASSVEDRGHNEQYF
TRBV18,TRBJ1-1,CASSPNRGSGMNTEAFF
TRBV9,TRBJ2-7,CASSRDYSYEQYF
TRBV6-6,TRBJ1-4,CASSIRQTQNEKLFF
TRBV7-6,TRBJ1-1,CASSLWQPLSMNTEAFF
TRBV28,TRBJ1-2,CASSSDRKLAYGYTF
TRBV7-9,TRBJ1-3,CASSYTRTGSGNTIYF
TRBV6-5,TRBJ2-7,CASRSSGLIYEQYF
TRBV29-1,TRBJ2-1,CSVGLLLNEQFF
TRBV6-1,TRBJ1-4,CASSEPGDSSGEKLFF
TRBV6-5,TRBJ2-7,CASSLGTSGSYEQYF
TRBV19,TRBJ2-3,CASSIDYSDTQYF
TRBV4-2,TRBJ2-3,CASSPLDKGGGGGTDTQYF
TRBV5-1,TRBJ2-3,CASSLDSGSMSTDTQYF
TRBV15,TRBJ2-3,CATRRDSMFTDTQYF
TRBV15,TRBJ2-2,CATSTDRAYTGELFF
TRBV7-9,TRBJ1-1,CASSRQGINTEAFF
TRBV28,TRBJ2-3,CASSLGDTQYF
TRBV6-1,TRBJ2-7,CASREGGISSYEQYF
TRBV12-5,TRBJ2-1,CASGSKLGIYNEQFF
TRBV5-1,TRBJ2-1,CASSLYTSGSMNEQFF
TRBV27,TRBJ1-2,CASSFSQGRANYGYTF
TRBV28,TRBJ1-4,CASSFGPATNEKLFF
TRBV7-8,TRBJ1-5,CASTWGERSNQPQHF
TRBV5-4,TRBJ1-3,CASSLGTTFSGNTIYF